This entry lists 8 T cell receptor beta chains sequenced from one sample in a study of shared clonotypes between healthy human individuals. Terminally differentiated effector memory CD45RA+ cells were excluded by CCR7 positive selection of CD45RO-negative cells. Profiled with immunoSEQ multiplex PCR; TCRdb holds only in-frame clones, not every one. Found here are about 700,000 clones, under 95% of them singletons; the top ten hold 24%. Material for sequencing was naive CD8+ T cells sorted from blood. Receptors originate from a man aged 25-40 years in good health.

This clone is a singleton in its sample. This chain links TRBV27 with TRBJ2-7, with unresolved D. Germline V gives CDR1 MNHEY, CDR2 SMNVEV (reference sequence). CDR3 size: 14 residues. V was shortened by 3 bases and J by 5 bases, with 14 bases between the two germline ends. The CDR3 DNA sequence: TGTGCCAGCAGTTTCTCGGCCCCAGTGGACGAGCAGTACTTC. Protein product: CASSFSAPVDEQYF.

The CDR3 loop reads CASSLNPTGDGWGGELFF. CDR3 nucleotide sequence: TGTGCCAGCAGCTTAAACCCGACGGGGGACGGTTGGGGCGGGGAGCTGTTTTTT. The gene calls are TRBV11-2 and TRBJ2-2; tentative D call: TRBD2 (6 bases). Germline assignment: CDR1 SGHAT and CDR2 FQNNGV. The CDR3 has 18 amino acids. V lost 2 bases, J lost 7 bases, and 23 bases lay in between.

The chain links TRBV7-2 to TRBJ1-2, with 11 bases aligning to TRBD1. J gave up 4 bases and V 5 bases, and 12 bases lay outside the gene matches. The CDR3 spans 17 residues. Germline CDR1 reads SGHTA; CDR2 reads FQGNSA. This chain's CDR3 is CASSQTGTGGFGYGYTF. CDR3 in DNA: TGTGCCAGCAGCCAGACCGGGACAGGGGGGTTCGGCTATGGCTACACCTTC.

CDR3 amino acids: CASSFQWFGKNTEAFF. CDR3 bases: TGTGCCAGCAGTTTTCAATGGTTCGGGAAGAACACTGAAGCTTTCTTT. V gene TRBV28 combines with J gene TRBJ1-1; D gene uncertain. The CDR3 contains 16 residues. V was trimmed by 3 bases and J by 1 base, leaving 15 bases between them. Germline values: CDR1 MDHEN, CDR2 SYDVKM. Based on the CDR3 plus reference TRBV28 and TRBJ1-1, the full variable domain is DVKVTQSSRYLVKRTGEKVFLECVQDMDHENMFWYRQDPGLGLRLIYFSYDVKMKEKGDIPEGYSVSREKKERFSLILESASTNQTSMYLCASSFQWFGKNTEAFFGQGTRLTVV.

This chain joins TRBV5-3 and TRBJ2-7; 9 bases map to TRBD1. TRBV5-3 is identified as an open reading frame with a role that is uncertain. CDR3 length: 18 residues. Germline trimming cut 4 bases from V and 3 bases from J; bases unmatched to any gene: 17. The CDR3 DNA reads as TGTGCCAGAAGCCTTGAGTTGGAAGGACAGGGGAAAATCTACGAGCAGTACTTC. Its protein is CARSLELEGQGKIYEQYF.

The V gene is TRBV6-6, the J gene TRBJ2-7, with 10 bases aligning to TRBD2. CDR3 length equals 15 residues. Per the germline V gene, CDR1 is MNHNY and CDR2 is SVGAGI (reference sequence). Trimming at V came to 2 bases and at J to 2 bases, leaving 3 bases not matched to a gene. CDR3 sequence (DNA): TGTGCCAGCAGTTACAAGCGGGAGGGGCCCTACGAGCAGTACTTC. Amino acids: CASSYKREGPYEQYF.

This sequence joins TRBV2 and TRBJ1-2; D remains unclear. From germline, CDR1 is SNHLY and CDR2 FYNNEI. V lost 8 bases to trimming and J lost 8 bases, with 9 bases between them. The CDR3 is made up of 10 amino acids. CDR3 nucleotide sequence: TGTGCCAGCCCGACGGAAGGCTACACCTTC. Translating gives CASPTEGYTF.

This clone appeared a single time. The rearrangement links TRBV4-3 to TRBJ2-7, with D unclear. Germline V gives CDR1 LGHNA, CDR2 YSLEER. V gave up 0 bases and J gave up 5 bases, with 14 bases separating them. This CDR3 comprises 15 residues. The CDR3 DNA sequence: TGCGCCAGCAGCCAAGATTTGTGGACCGCGGACGAGCAGTACTTC. Amino acid sequence: CASSQDLWTADEQYF.